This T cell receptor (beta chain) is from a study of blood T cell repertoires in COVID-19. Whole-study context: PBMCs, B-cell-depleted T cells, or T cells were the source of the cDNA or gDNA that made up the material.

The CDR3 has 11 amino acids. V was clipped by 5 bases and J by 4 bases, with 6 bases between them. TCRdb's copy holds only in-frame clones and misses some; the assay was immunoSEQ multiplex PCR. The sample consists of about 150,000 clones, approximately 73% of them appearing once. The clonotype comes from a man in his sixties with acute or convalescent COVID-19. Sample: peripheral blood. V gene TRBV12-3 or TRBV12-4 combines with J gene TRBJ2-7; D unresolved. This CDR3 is CASSVSYEQYF. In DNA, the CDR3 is TGTGCCAGCAGTGTCTCTTACGAGCAGTACTTC.